These 28 T cell receptor beta chains share one sample of origin, sequenced in a study of cytomegalovirus exposure and HLA in healthy donors (TCRdb year 2017). The method behind the library was the immunoSEQ multiplex PCR assay. For the multiplex PCR, a mixture combining 60 forward primers for TCR Vbeta segments and 13 reverse primers for TCR Jbeta segments was used. Not all clones reach the TCRdb copy of this immuneACCESS table, which keeps in-frame sequences only. Checked studies attribute under half of the gap to unresolved V genes and leave the rest unexplained. In all, the sample holds some 170,000 clones, and 71% of those were seen once. The ten biggest clones cover over 2.5% of the sample. The sample taken for sequencing was PBMCs. The receptors come from a woman under 40 in good health and CMV-seronegative.

This clone is a singleton in its sample. Here the CDR3 DNA reads TGTGCATCAGGAGGGACGGGACAGGCCTACGAGCAGTACTTC. This encodes CASGGTGQAYEQYF. The chain is built from TRBV6-6 and TRBJ2-7, with 8 positions matching TRBD1. The CDR3 runs to 14 residues. CDR1 is MNHNY and CDR2 is SVGAGI in the germline V gene (reference sequence).

The rearrangement joins TRBV7-9 to TRBJ2-2, with TRBD1 identical over 8 bases. Germline loops: CDR1 SEHNR, CDR2 FQNEAQ (reference sequence). The CDR3 is made up of 13 amino acids. V was pared by 5 bases and J by 7 bases, with 3 bases of the junction left unmatched. CDR3 sequence reads: CASSQGAIGELFF. The CDR3 DNA follows: TGTGCCAGCAGCCAGGGGGCCATCGGGGAGCTGTTTTTT. Full variable domain (outside the CDR3, taken from reference TRBV7-9 and TRBJ2-2): DTGVSQNPRHKITKRGQNVTFRCDPISEHNRLYWYRQTLGQGPEFLTYFQNEAQLEKSRLLSDRFSAERPKGSFSTLEIQRTEQGDSAMYLCASSQGAIGELFFGEGSRLTVL.

The V and J genes are TRBV19 and TRBJ2-3, with a tentative D call TRBD1 (5 bases). Looked up from germline, CDR1 is LNHDA and CDR2 is SQIVND (reference sequence). V shed 3 bases and J shed 6 bases, with 13 bases lying between them. CDR3 length equals 14 residues. The CDR3 nucleotides read TGTGCCAGTAGTATCAGGCTCAGGGTGGATACGCAGTATTTT. This sequence encodes CASSIRLRVDTQYF.

The gene calls are TRBV30 and TRBJ1-1, with D hard to call. Germline V lookup: CDR1 GTSNPN, CDR2 SVGIG (reference sequence). This CDR3 region has 10 residues. V was clipped by 0 bases and J by 11 bases, with 7 bases between them. DNA of the CDR3: TGTGCCTGGAGTGTAAGGAGGGCTTTCTTT. This translates into CAWSVRRAFF.

The V and J genes are TRBV7-2 and TRBJ2-7; maybe TRBD2 (5 bases). Trimming cost V 0 bases and J 7 bases, with 10 bases left between them. This CDR3 is 13 amino acids long. From germline, CDR1 is SGHTA and CDR2 FQGNSA. The CDR3 DNA reads TGTGCCAGCAGCTTAGCGGGAGATTTTGAGCAGTACTTC. Residues: CASSLAGDFEQYF.

V usage is TRBV27 and J usage is TRBJ2-1; 7 bases align to TRBD2. Germline V lookup: CDR1 MNHEY, CDR2 SMNVEV (reference sequence). V was clipped by 2 bases and J by 6 bases; unmatched bases: 4. The CDR3 covers 14 residues. CDR3 coding DNA: TGTGCCAGCAGTTTAGCGGGAGTGGGCAATGAGCAGTTCTTC. Encoded protein: CASSLAGVGNEQFF.

The rearrangement joins TRBV4-1 to TRBJ2-5; no reliable D call. V lost 4 bases and J lost 0, with 9 bases in between. The CDR3 loop spans 14 amino acids. The germline CDR1 and CDR2 sequences are MGHRA and YSYEKL. The CDR3 coding sequence is TGCGCCAGCAGCCCCGCTATTTACCAAGAGACCCAGTACTTC. Translation gives CASSPAIYQETQYF.

This clone is a singleton in its sample. The V gene is TRBV7-9, the J gene TRBJ2-5; TRBD2 agrees at 10 bases. The CDR3 runs 18 residues. V shed 2 bases and J 2 bases; nucleotides not matched to a gene: 11. Germline V gene lookup returns CDR1 SEHNR and CDR2 FQNEAQ (reference sequence). The CDR3 bases are TGTGCCAGCAGCTTAAGAGGGCCTAGCGGGGGCCCTCAAGAGACCCAGTACTTC. This gives the protein CASSLRGPSGGPQETQYF.

V and J are TRBV2 and TRBJ1-5, with 12 bases that match TRBD1. J gave up 7 bases and V 3 bases, and 7 bases lay outside the gene matches. Germline-derived CDR1 and CDR2 are SNHLY and FYNNEI. This CDR3 has 16 amino acids. Here the CDR3 reads CASSDPGQGAWQPQHF. CDR3 sequence (DNA): TGTGCCAGCAGTGATCCGGGACAGGGGGCCTGGCAGCCCCAGCATTTT. The entire variable domain, with the rest obtained from reference TRBV2 and TRBJ1-5, is as follows: EPEVTQTPSHQVTQMGQEVILRCVPISNHLYFYWYRQILGQKVEFLVSFYNNEISEKSEIFDDQFSVERPDGSNFTLKIRSTKLEDSAMYFCASSDPGQGAWQPQHFGDGTRLSIL.

V and J are TRBV7-9 and TRBJ2-1; 8 nucleotides align to TRBD2. This CDR3 is 14 amino acids long. Per germline, CDR1 SEHNR and CDR2 FQNEAQ (reference sequence). V dropped 5 bases and J dropped 8; count of bases not matched to a gene: 8. CDR3 region: CASSHRGGGHEQFF. In nucleotides, the CDR3 is TGTGCCAGCAGCCACCGGGGGGGCGGGCATGAGCAGTTCTTC.

This chain uses TRBV6-1 with TRBJ1-4, with 10 bases that match TRBD1. V shed 6 bases, J shed 7 bases, and the junction held 2 bases outside the gene matches. The CDR3 covers 13 residues. The germline CDR1 and CDR2 sequences are MNHNS and SASEGT. The CDR3 nucleotides are TGTGCCAGCAGAGGACAGGGGGGTGAAAAACTGTTTTTT. Amino acids: CASRGQGGEKLFF.

The table lists this clone with a few counts. This chain joins TRBV7-2 and TRBJ2-7, with D hard to call. V lost 5 bases and J lost 2, with 13 bases in between. Germline CDR1 and CDR2: SGHTA and FQGNSA. The CDR3 spans 14 residues. The CDR3 loop reads CASSLGTVAYEQYF. DNA of the CDR3: TGTGCCAGCAGCCTGGGCACAGTAGCCTACGAGCAGTACTTC.

This clone was observed a single time. The chain combines TRBV2 with TRBJ2-1, with a tentative D call TRBD2 (6 bases). V dropped 4 bases and J dropped 7 bases, with 17 bases sitting between them. Germline lookup yields CDR1 SNHLY and CDR2 FYNNEI. This CDR3 is built from 15 residues. This chain's CDR3 is CASSVEGLKGNEQFF. As DNA, the CDR3 is TGTGCCAGCAGTGTGGAGGGACTCAAAGGTAATGAGCAGTTCTTC.

The chain has TRBV2 and TRBJ2-7; unclear D gene. This CDR3 region has 11 residues. Germline CDR1 reads SNHLY; CDR2 reads FYNNEI. Trimming took off 4 bases at V and 2 bases at J, with 3 bases between the two ends. Written as DNA, the CDR3 is TGTGCCAGCAGTGCTCCCTACGAGCAGTACTTC. Its protein is CASSAPYEQYF. Using reference TRBV2 and TRBJ2-7 for the parts outside the CDR3, the full variable domain is EPEVTQTPSHQVTQMGQEVILRCVPISNHLYFYWYRQILGQKVEFLVSFYNNEISEKSEIFDDQFSVERPDGSNFTLKIRSTKLEDSAMYFCASSAPYEQYFGPGTRLTVT.

As to this clone: Within the sample, other DNA sequences also encode this same CDR3. The chain joins TRBV4-1 to TRBJ2-7, with 13 bases that match TRBD2. Looked up from germline, CDR1 is MGHRA and CDR2 is YSYEKL. The trim removed 0 bases at V and 4 bases at J, leaving 3 bases unmatched. The CDR3 is 16 amino acids. Here the CDR3 reads CASSQELAGGRYEQYF. CDR3 nucleotide sequence: TGCGCCAGCAGCCAAGAACTAGCGGGGGGGCGGTACGAGCAGTACTTC.

This chain joins TRBV9 and TRBJ2-5; D not resolved. The V gene's germline CDR1 is SGDLS and CDR2 YYNGEE. V lost 0 bases to trimming and J lost 2 bases, with 8 bases between them. The CDR3 length is 14 residues. This chain's CDR3 is CASSVAPGQETQYF. The DNA for the CDR3 is TGTGCCAGCAGCGTAGCTCCAGGACAAGAGACCCAGTACTTC.

This clone came up once. The V gene is TRBV18, the J gene TRBJ2-2, with 7 bases that match TRBD1. The germline gives CDR1 KGHSH, CDR2 LQKENI. CDR3 length: 16 amino acids. V gave up 6 bases and J gave up 1 base; unmatched junction bases: 8. This CDR3 reads CASSRAGTENTGELFF. The DNA for the CDR3 is TGTGCCAGCTCCAGAGCCGGGACAGAGAACACCGGGGAGCTGTTTTTT.

A note on this clone: Other nucleotide sequences from this sample produce the same CDR3. This chain joins TRBV5-1 and TRBJ2-1; 7 bases are a match to TRBD2. Trimming cost V 0 bases and J 4 bases; bases outside gene matches: 1. The CDR3 has 14 residues. CDR1 and CDR2 (germline): SGHRS, YFSETQ. The CDR3 region has the DNA TGCGCCAGCAGCTTGGGGGGGGGATACAATGAGCAGTTCTTC. Amino acids: CASSLGGGYNEQFF.

This chain connects TRBV6-1 to TRBJ1-4; no firm D call. Germline assignment: CDR1 MNHNS and CDR2 SASEGT. Trimming took 6 bases from V and 8 from J, leaving 10 bases between them. The CDR3 has 12 amino acids. The CDR3 spells CASSRLMEKLFF. For the CDR3, the DNA is TGTGCCAGCAGCCGCCTAATGGAAAAACTGTTTTTT.

In regard to this clone: The junction differs from germline at one of its ends, possibly a read error. This rearrangement joins TRBV5-6 to TRBJ2-7; 8 positions agree with TRBD2. The CDR3 runs 15 residues. Germline V gene sequence: CDR1 SGHDT, CDR2 YYEEEE. Here the CDR3 DNA reads TGTGCCAGCAGTTTGGGGCGGGGGGCCTTAGACGAGCAGTACTTC. Encoded protein: CASSLGRGALDEQYF.

J is TRBJ2-2 and V is TRBV4-3; 9 bases match TRBD1. V gave up 0 bases and J gave up 7 bases; unmatched junction bases: 6. CDR3 size: 16 residues. Germline V gene data show CDR1 as LGHNA and CDR2 as YSLEER. As DNA, the CDR3 is TGCGCCAGCAGCCAAGAGGACAGGGGCTCCGACGGGGAGCTGTTTTTT. The encoded protein is CASSQEDRGSDGELFF.

This chain connects TRBV19 to TRBJ1-1, with D possibly TRBD1 on 6 matching bases. The germline V and J ends were trimmed by 5 bases and 5 bases, with 18 bases remaining between them. The germline V gene has CDR1 LNHDA and CDR2 SQIVND (reference sequence). This CDR3 is 15 amino acids long. This CDR3 is CASSFRTDPKTEAFF. The CDR3 coding sequence is TGTGCCAGTAGTTTCCGGACAGACCCGAAGACTGAAGCTTTCTTT. The full variable domain, with the rest looked up from reference TRBV19 and TRBJ1-1, is DGGITQSPKYLFRKEGQNVTLSCEQNLNHDAMYWYRQDPGQGLRLIYYSQIVNDFQKGDIAEGYSVSREKKESFPLTVTSAQKNPTAFYLCASSFRTDPKTEAFFGQGTRLTVV.

V and J are TRBV4-3 and TRBJ2-1; 8 bases are shared with TRBD1. CDR1 and CDR2 (germline): LGHNA, YSLEER. Trimming removed 0 bases from V and 6 bases from J; junction bases left unmatched: 10. The CDR3 sequence is 17 residues long. The CDR3 DNA is TGCGCCAGCAGCCAAGATTCCGGTCCGGACAGGGTCAATGAGCAGTTCTTC. Translated, it gives CASSQDSGPDRVNEQFF.

V usage is TRBV12-5 and J usage is TRBJ1-1; 8 nucleotides match TRBD1. There are 14 residues in the CDR3. Germline CDR1 reads LGHNT; CDR2 reads FRNRAP. The J segment lost 0 bases and the V segment lost 5 bases, leaving 2 bases of the junction unmatched. CDR3: CASGVGQVNTEAFF. CDR3 nucleotides: TGTGCTAGTGGTGTGGGACAGGTGAACACTGAAGCTTTCTTT.

In this sample, this clone turned up once. The V and J genes are TRBV6-5 and TRBJ2-5; D is possibly TRBD1 (6 bases). Germline CDR1 MNHEY, CDR2 SVGAGI. There are 13 residues in the CDR3. Trimming removed 6 bases at V and 1 base at J, with 9 bases between. CDR3 bases: TGTGCCAGCAGACAGGGTGGCCAAGAGACCCAGTACTTC. It specifies CASRQGGQETQYF.

This chain links TRBV5-4 with TRBJ2-1; D gene unclear. Germline CDR1 is SGHNT and CDR2 is YYREEE (reference sequence). The CDR3 is 15 residues long. V was pared by 5 bases and J by 5 bases, with 17 bases between. In nucleotides, the CDR3 is TGTGCCAGCAGGTCCAGACTTGGAATCAACAATGAGCAGTTCTTC. Amino acids: CASRSRLGINNEQFF.

The rearrangement joins TRBV19 to TRBJ1-2, with D tentatively TRBD1 (6 bases). CDR3 length: 15 residues. V dropped 6 bases and J dropped 3 bases, with 17 bases sitting between them. Germline assignment: CDR1 LNHDA and CDR2 SQIVND (reference sequence). CDR3 nucleotides: TGTGCCAGTAGCCTCCGGGACACGAGGGACTATGGCTACACCTTC. This encodes CASSLRDTRDYGYTF.

The table lists this clone with a few counts. This sequence joins TRBV9 and TRBJ2-1; TRBD2 is a possible D gene (5 bases). Trimming removed 0 bases from V and 7 bases from J, with 11 bases in between. Germline CDR1 SGDLS, CDR2 YYNGEE. This CDR3 is 14 amino acids long. CDR3 in DNA: TGTGCCAGCAGCGTAGAACCCGGGAATAATGAGCAGTTCTTC. Encoded protein: CASSVEPGNNEQFF.